This T cell receptor beta chain was observed in a study of regulatory T cells in long-lasting Graves disease. Time point given: newly diagnosed GD, antithyroid drugs for less than 3 months. After RNA was extracted from PBMCs, the TCR library was made from it. This clonotype has a count of ten or more. The CDR3 runs to 17 residues. Per germline, CDR1 MDHEN and CDR2 SYDVKM. Trimming cost V 5 bases and J 2 bases; bases outside gene matches: 10. To make TCR beta libraries, researchers used iRepertoire HTBI primers and Arm-PCR of CDR3 regions. TCRdb fed the multiplex PCR reads into MiXCR, producing one record per CDR3 protein. This sample has roughly 440,000 distinct CDR3 sequences, with less than 20% found just once. The sample was also reused in another study, on T cells in Graves' hyperthyroidism and ophthalmopathy.

The TCR originated in a woman in her late teens or twenties with Graves disease. This rearrangement joins TRBV28 to TRBJ2-7; 12 nucleotides align to TRBD2. This material consisted of peripheral blood mononuclear cells (PBMCs), taken at new diagnosis, from a patient treated with antithyroid drugs. DNA of the CDR3: TGTGCCAGCAGTATGTCGGGACTAGCGGGTGTACCCTACGAGCAGTACTTC. Its translation: CASSMSGLAGVPYEQYF.